This is a list of T cell receptor beta chains from one sample in a study of siplizumab effects on memory and regulatory T cells. Here immunoSEQ multiplex PCR was the method, and the copy in TCRdb shows in-frame clones only, minus some. The table lists around 95,000 clones, less than 95% of them singletons, with roughly 1.4% in the top ten. Sequencing used non-Treg CD4+ T cells sorted from blood. These receptors were obtained from a human donor in good health. CDR3s include the opening cysteine and the closing phenylalanine or tryptophan. A D gene is named only where the DNA matches it firmly. Some rows have no size entry. The others give once, few or many, or a class for an expanded clone.

DNA: TGTGCCAGCAGCTTAGGTTCGCGTTCTGAAGAGACCCAGTACTTC
CDR3: CASSLGSRSEETQYF
V: TRBV7-4
size: NA
J: TRBJ2-5
D: NA

DNA: TGTGCCAGCAGCTTAGGGACAGGGATACAAGAGACCCAGTACTTC
CDR3: CASSLGTGIQETQYF
V: TRBV7-8
size: NA
J: TRBJ2-5
D: TRBD1

DNA: TGTGCCAGCAGCCTGGACCAGGGAGGCTCCTACAATGAGCAGTTCTTC
CDR3: CASSLDQGGSYNEQFF
V: TRBV5-6
size: NA
J: TRBJ2-1
D: NA

DNA: TGTGCCGCGGCCCCGAACGATAACTATGGCTACACCTTC
CDR3: CAAAPNDNYGYTF
V: TRBV19
size: NA
J: TRBJ1-2
D: NA

DNA: TGTGCCAGCAGCTCGGGGACAGATCAAGAGACCCAGTACTTC
CDR3: CASSSGTDQETQYF
V: TRBV11-2
size: NA
J: TRBJ2-5
D: TRBD1

DNA: TGTGCCAGCCTACGCGCCGACGGACGGGAAAAACTGTTTTTT
CDR3: CASLRADGREKLFF
V: TRBV7-9
size: NA
J: TRBJ1-4
D: NA

DNA: TGCGCCAGCAGCTTGGTTTTGAGGACAGACGTCAGCTCTGGAAACACCATATATTTT
CDR3: CASSLVLRTDVSSGNTIYF
V: TRBV5-1
size: NA
J: TRBJ1-3
D: NA

DNA: TGTGCCAGCAGCTTTCCTGGACAGTTGAACACTGAAGCTTTCTTT
CDR3: CASSFPGQLNTEAFF
V: TRBV7-9
size: NA
J: TRBJ1-1
D: NA

DNA: TGTGCCAGCAGCACCCGGGACAGCGATCCGCTTTCTAACTATGGCTACACCTTC
CDR3: CASSTRDSDPLSNYGYTF
V: TRBV14
size: NA
J: TRBJ1-2
D: TRBD1

DNA: TGTGCCAGCAGATCGCCGGGACAGGGAAACACCATATATTTT
CDR3: CASRSPGQGNTIYF
V: TRBV28
size: NA
J: TRBJ1-3
D: TRBD1

DNA: TGTGCCAGCAGCGAGGGACTAGCGGGAGGAGAGACCCAGTACTTC
CDR3: CASSEGLAGGETQYF
V: TRBV11-2
size: NA
J: TRBJ2-5
D: TRBD2

DNA: TGTGCCAGCTCACCAATACGGGGAGCTCTACGGGGGCAGTACTTC
CDR3: CASSPIRGALRGQYF
V: TRBV18
size: once
J: TRBJ2-7
D: NA

DNA: TGTGCCAGCAGCGTGAGACAGGGGGCCGGAGATACGCAGTATTTT
CDR3: CASSVRQGAGDTQYF
V: TRBV11-2
size: NA
J: TRBJ2-3
D: TRBD1

DNA: TGTGCCAGCGAGCTAGCGGGCTCTTCCTACAATGAGCAGTTCTTC
CDR3: CASELAGSSYNEQFF
V: TRBV6-4
size: NA
J: TRBJ2-1
D: TRBD2

DNA: TGTGCCAGCAAAAGCGGCACAGATACGCAGTATTTT
CDR3: CASKSGTDTQYF
V: TRBV6-6
size: NA
J: TRBJ2-3
D: NA

DNA: TGTGCCATCAGTGGTTCGCGGGGTGAAGAGACCCAGTACTTC
CDR3: CAISGSRGEETQYF
V: TRBV10-3
size: NA
J: TRBJ2-5
D: NA

DNA: TGTGCCAGCAGGAACTTGGAGACCCAGTACTTC
CDR3: CASRNLETQYF
V: TRBV28
size: NA
J: TRBJ2-5
D: NA

DNA: TGCGCCAGCAGCTCAGAGGGACAGGTACCAGATACGCAGTATTTT
CDR3: CASSSEGQVPDTQYF
V: TRBV5-1
size: NA
J: TRBJ2-3
D: TRBD1

DNA: TGTGCCAGCAGCTTGGGGGTTGCGCGGGGACCTCAATACGAGCAGTACTTC
CDR3: CASSLGVARGPQYEQYF
V: TRBV5-4
size: NA
J: TRBJ2-7
D: NA

DNA: TGTGCCAGCTCATCGGGGCAGGGACTCTCTACGGAGCAGTACTTC
CDR3: CASSSGQGLSTEQYF
V: TRBV18
size: NA
J: TRBJ2-7
D: NA

DNA: TGTGCCAGTAGTACCGACAGGGGGCTCGATGAAAAACTGTTTTTT
CDR3: CASSTDRGLDEKLFF
V: TRBV19
size: NA
J: TRBJ1-4
D: TRBD1

DNA: TGTGCCAGCAGCCCTACAGGGGTTACCACACAGGGCGAGCAGTTCTTC
CDR3: CASSPTGVTTQGEQFF
V: TRBV7-3
size: NA
J: TRBJ2-1
D: TRBD1

DNA: TGTGCCAGCCGCTCTCCGGGGGGGGATGAAAAACTGTTTTTT
CDR3: CASRSPGGDEKLFF
V: TRBV7-6
size: NA
J: TRBJ1-4
D: NA

DNA: TGTGCTAGTGGTTTGGTGTCAGGGGCTAACTATGGCTACACCTTC
CDR3: CASGLVSGANYGYTF
V: TRBV12-5
size: NA
J: TRBJ1-2
D: NA

DNA: TGTGCCAGCAGCTTTACGTCCGGGGCGCGTGGAGGCTACACCTTC
CDR3: CASSFTSGARGGYTF
V: TRBV4-2
size: few
J: TRBJ1-2
D: NA

DNA: TGTGCCAGCAGCTTTCCCCGACCGGGAAAAGGCACTGAAGCTTTCTTT
CDR3: CASSFPRPGKGTEAFF
V: TRBV5-5
size: NA
J: TRBJ1-1
D: NA

DNA: TGTGCCAGCTCACCACGAACCAGGGATTATAGCAATCAGCCCCAGCATTTT
CDR3: CASSPRTRDYSNQPQHF
V: TRBV18
size: NA
J: TRBJ1-5
D: NA

DNA: TGTGCCAGCAGTCCCATCCCACTAGCGGAGGCACCCTACGAGCAGTACTTC
CDR3: CASSPIPLAEAPYEQYF
V: TRBV28
size: NA
J: TRBJ2-7
D: TRBD2

DNA: TGTGCCAGCAGCTTAGAACAGGGAAACTATGGCTACACCTTC
CDR3: CASSLEQGNYGYTF
V: TRBV7-9
size: NA
J: TRBJ1-2
D: NA

DNA: TGTGCCAGCAGCTTAGTTAGAACAGATACGCAGTATTTT
CDR3: CASSLVRTDTQYF
V: TRBV11-1
size: NA
J: TRBJ2-3
D: NA